This TCR beta chain appears in the sequencing data of a study of T cell repertoires in cytomegalovirus infection. Worth noting for this clonotype: Its cognate antigen is unknown.

TCRdb itself ran the reads through MiXCR, one entry per CDR3 protein. This repertoire shows approximately 1,000,000 distinct CDR3 sequences, 30% to 40% found once; its top ten account for about 14%. The source is a human donor in good health (CMV status not recorded). Some clones in this sample may be carry-over from other donors' samples. Specimen: cultured CD8+ T cells from PBMCs, collected from culture after CMV antigen stimulation.

The CDR3 region is CASSYSRLEAAYNEQFF. CDR3 DNA: TGTGCCAGCAGTTACTCTAGACTAGAAGCGGCCTACAATGAGCAGTTCTTC. The chain uses TRBV6-5 and TRBJ2-1, with a tentative D call TRBD2 (6 bases). The CDR3 loop spans 17 amino acids. V lost 0 bases, J lost 2 bases, and 14 bases lay in between. Germline CDR1 is MNHEY and CDR2 is SVGAGI.